This TCR beta chain comes out of a study of T cell repertoires in cytomegalovirus infection (dated by TCRdb to between 2018 and 2021). Study-wide context: Because public TCR beta signatures pointed to carriage of CMV infection together with the matching HLA type, the HLA type of each donor mattered for the analysis. Findings and caveats that apply to the study as a whole: In the ex vivo response, HLA-C-restricted CMV-specific TCR beta clonotypes were dominant, and in two of eight donors the single most frequent clonotype came from this HLA-C-restricted group. In both this cohort and an independent cohort of some 370 donors, the cumulative frequency of public TCR beta family members distinguished carriers of CMV infection plus the relevant HLA type.

Sequencing took place on an Illumina HiSeq 1500. The public reads were quality trimmed at Q25 with fastp and then assembled into clones with MiXCR by TCRdb, keeping productive beta chains. A single entry per CDR3 protein holds the most common genes and DNA from its merged rows. The sample has around 630,000 distinct CDR3 sequences on record, approximately 24% of them singletons. The ten largest account for 8% of the sample. As for this clonotype: Its cognate antigen has yet to be identified. No much larger clonotype is one base removed from it; base qualities were not supplied.

The CDR3 sequence holds 15 residues, the cysteine and phenylalanine included. The retained sequence is limited to the CDR3, 45 bases, with the frame set at the first base. CDR1 SEHNR and CDR2 FQNEAQ were looked up in the germline V gene (reference sequence). V loses 7 bases, J loses 0 bases, and the germline ends lie 15 bases apart. Sequencing used CD8+ T cells from PBMCs. The receptor chain draws on TRBV7-9 and TRBJ2-5; the D gene is unclear. The sequence was obtained from a human donor in good health (CMV status not recorded). Some clones in this sample may be carry-over from other donors' samples. The CDR3 amino acid sequence is: CASTLSSQDQETQYF. The DNA reads TGTGCCAGCACTTTGTCCTCCCAGGACCAAGAGACCCAGTACTTC.